This TCR beta chain was identified during a study of T cells in narcolepsy. Across the study: Healthy controls were enrolled alongside patients with narcolepsy type 1 or type 2. Broader study findings: Comparing one patient's CSF and blood CD4+ clonotypes highlighted HCRT- and TRIB2-specific autoreactive clonotypes. Some memory CD4+ repertoires had no autoreactive clone sequences.

The CDR3 loop spans 15 amino acids. Germline CDR1 SGHTS, CDR2 YDEGEE. V lost 3 bases to trimming and J lost 5 bases; unmatched junction nucleotides: 6. In regard to this clone: Its antigen is currently unknown.

Here immunoSEQ multiplex PCR was the method, and the copy in TCRdb shows in-frame clones only, minus some. The sample has tens of thousands of clones; 85% are singletons. The specimen sequenced was memory (CD45RA-) CD4+ T cells from blood. V usage is TRBV5-8 and J usage is TRBJ2-5; 11 nucleotides agree with TRBD1. The clonotype was recovered from a human donor in good health. The CDR3 region has the DNA TGTGCCAGCAGCTCCCGGACAGGGGGCTTGGAGACCCAGTACTTC. It is translated as CASSSRTGGLETQYF.